This is a list of T cell receptor beta chains from one sample in a study of CD8+ T cells in alopecia areata. The assay was immunoSEQ multiplex PCR, and TCRdb's table has in-frame clones only and misses some. The sample yields 150,000 or so clones, more than 75% seen once. This sample comprised CD8+ T cells sorted from blood, obtained at week 0. The receptors derive from a human donor with alopecia areata. Each CDR3 is given with its conserved first and last residue. The D gene is left open where the match is weak. Where a row states a size, it is once, few, many or the class of an expanded clone; other rows omit it.

clone_size j_call v_call d_call cdr3_aa cdr3_nt
. TRBJ2-3 TRBV30 . CAWGRGETDTQYF TGTGCCTGGGGTAGGGGGGAGACAGATACGCAGTATTTT
. TRBJ2-3 TRBV27 TRBD1 CASSLSGTASSTDTQYF TGTGCCAGCAGTTTAAGTGGGACAGCGTCCAGCACAGATACGCAGTATTTT
. TRBJ2-3 TRBV9 . CASSVAGAEDTQYF TGTGCCAGCAGCGTAGCGGGGGCGGAGGATACGCAGTATTTT
. TRBJ2-2 TRBV15 . CATSRGTQDVDTGELFF TGTGCCACCAGCAGAGGGACGCAAGATGTTGACACCGGGGAGCTGTTTTTT
. TRBJ2-1 TRBV7-2 TRBD2 CASTRGLAGMIEQFF TGTGCCAGCACCCGGGGGCTAGCGGGAATGATTGAGCAGTTCTTC
. TRBJ2-7 TRBV29-1 TRBD1 CSVASSRQGPYEQYF TGCAGCGTCGCAAGTTCACGACAGGGCCCCTACGAGCAGTACTTC
. TRBJ2-3 TRBV4-1 TRBD2 CASSPGLASTDTQYF TGCGCCAGCAGCCCCGGACTAGCGAGCACAGATACGCAGTATTTT
. TRBJ1-2 TRBV7-9 . CASSLGGYGYTF TGTGCCAGCAGCTTAGGAGGGTATGGCTACACCTTC
. TRBJ2-3 TRBV5-6 . CASSLGDTQYF TGTGCCAGCAGCTTGGGAGATACGCAGTATTTT
once TRBJ2-1 TRBV29-1 TRBD2 CSVGGLGGLSSYNEQFF TGCAGCGTTGGGGGACTAGGAGGACTTAGCTCCTACAATGAGCAGTTCTTC
. TRBJ2-7 TRBV6-5 TRBD1 CASSYSGTGGSYEQYF TGTGCCAGCAGTTACTCGGGGACAGGGGGCTCGTACGAGCAGTACTTC
. TRBJ2-2 TRBV27 . CASSYYSNGELFF TGTGCCAGCAGTTATTATTCTAACGGGGAGCTGTTTTTT
. TRBJ2-7 TRBV29-1 . CSVGQNEQYF TGCAGCGTTGGACAGAACGAGCAGTACTTC
once TRBJ2-7 TRBV27 TRBD2 CASYLREGRKQYF TGTGCCAGCTACCTACGGGAGGGGCGGAAGCAGTACTTC
. TRBJ2-1 TRBV11-2 . CASSFGEQFF TGTGCCAGCAGCTTTGGAGAGCAGTTCTTC
. TRBJ2-3 TRBV11-2 TRBD1 CASSLGGTGPDTQYF TGTGCCAGCAGCTTAGGCGGGACAGGGCCAGATACGCAGTATTTT
. TRBJ1-2 TRBV7-8 . CASSLQAAGGINYGYTF TGTGCCAGCAGCTTACAGGCAGCCGGGGGGATTAACTATGGCTACACCTTC
. TRBJ2-1 TRBV29-1 TRBD1 CSVFETGDYNEQFF TGCAGCGTTTTCGAGACAGGGGATTACAATGAGCAGTTCTTC
few TRBJ1-1 TRBV27 . CASSLVRGTEAFF TGTGCCAGCAGTTTAGTCCGGGGGACTGAAGCTTTCTTT
. TRBJ2-2 TRBV13 . CASSLVGQGNGELFF TGTGCCAGCAGCTTAGTAGGGCAAGGAAACGGGGAGCTGTTTTTT
. TRBJ2-1 TRBV4-1 . CASRGYSYNEQFF TGCGCCAGCAGGGGGTACTCCTACAATGAGCAGTTCTTC
. TRBJ1-5 TRBV5-6 TRBD1 CASSQSKDRGDQPQHF TGTGCCAGCAGCCAGTCAAAGGACAGGGGTGATCAGCCCCAGCATTTT
few TRBJ2-7 TRBV7-9 TRBD2 CASSLGRGTYEQYF TGTGCCAGCAGTTTAGGGAGGGGCACCTACGAGCAGTACTTC
once TRBJ1-2 TRBV5-1 . CASSGLSQGGYGYTF TGCGCCAGCAGCGGATTAAGTCAGGGCGGCTATGGCTACACCTTC
. TRBJ2-1 TRBV6-1 . CASKTGGAAYNEQFF TGTGCCAGCAAAACTGGGGGGGCCGCCTACAATGAGCAGTTCTTC
. TRBJ2-1 TRBV19 TRBD2 CASTDRGVAGVKNEQFF TGTGCCAGTACCGACCGGGGAGTAGCGGGAGTAAAGAATGAGCAGTTCTTC
. TRBJ1-5 TRBV5-1 . CASSLASGGNQPQHF TGCGCCAGCAGCTTGGCCAGTGGCGGCAATCAGCCCCAGCATTTT
. TRBJ2-1 TRBV4-1 TRBD2 CASSQDGWLAGGSYNEQFF TGCGCCAGCAGCCAAGATGGTTGGCTAGCGGGAGGCTCCTACAATGAGCAGTTCTTC
. TRBJ2-7 TRBV4-1 . CASSQIANEQYF TGCGCCAGCAGCCAAATCGCAAACGAGCAGTACTTC
. TRBJ1-2 TRBV6-5 . CAKSTGIYGYTF TGTGCCAAATCCACAGGGATCTATGGCTACACCTTC
. TRBJ2-1 TRBV7-2 TRBD1 CASSLAGGPLGVLAYNEQFF TGTGCCAGCAGCTTAGCAGGGGGCCCTCTGGGCGTCTTAGCATACAATGAGCAGTTCTTC
. TRBJ1-2 TRBV6-6 . CASSYSTGNDYGYTF TGTGCCAGCAGTTACTCGACGGGGAACGACTATGGCTACACCTTC
. TRBJ1-1 TRBV27 . CASSLQGQDTEAFF TGTGCCAGCAGTTTACAGGGTCAGGACACTGAAGCTTTCTTT
once TRBJ2-7 TRBV7-9 TRBD2 CASSLTSGNYEQYF TGTGCCAGCAGCTTAACTAGCGGGAACTACGAGCAGTACTTC
. TRBJ2-1 TRBV20-1 . CSARGAGEQFF TGCAGTGCTAGAGGAGCCGGTGAGCAGTTCTTC
. TRBJ2-1 TRBV27 . CASSNLGAFDGNEQFF TGTGCCAGCAGTAATTTGGGAGCCTTCGATGGCAATGAGCAGTTCTTC
once TRBJ1-3 TRBV5-4 . CASSSPDIGNTIYF TGTGCCAGCAGCTCCCCGGACATTGGAAACACCATATATTTT
. TRBJ2-1 TRBV27 TRBD2 CASSSVGLLAGGLYNEQFF TGTGCCAGCAGTTCCGTCGGCCTTCTAGCGGGAGGCCTCTACAATGAGCAGTTCTTC
. TRBJ2-3 TRBV7-9 . CASSLADFEGTQYF TGTGCCAGCAGCTTAGCGGACTTCGAGGGTACGCAGTATTTT
. TRBJ2-1 TRBV9 . CASSVDMGGPYNEQFF TGTGCCAGCAGCGTAGATATGGGGGGGCCCTACAATGAGCAGTTCTTC
. TRBJ2-2 TRBV4-1 TRBD2 CASSHPPGAGEYRGELFF TGCGCCAGCAGCCACCCCCCTGGAGCGGGAGAATATAGGGGGGAGCTGTTTTTT
. TRBJ2-3 TRBV7-9 . CASTNGGPQYF TGTGCCAGCACCAACGGTGGTCCGCAGTATTTT
once TRBJ2-1 TRBV27 TRBD2 CASSFASGSFNEQFF TGTGCCAGCAGTTTTGCTAGCGGGAGTTTCAATGAGCAGTTCTTC
. TRBJ2-7 TRBV7-9 . CASSLWGGAEQYF TGTGCCAGCAGCTTATGGGGCGGGGCCGAGCAGTACTTC
. TRBJ2-7 TRBV7-8 . CASSPPLAYEQYF TGTGCCAGCAGCCCGCCGCTAGCCTACGAGCAGTACTTC
. TRBJ2-3 TRBV11-2 . CASSFYSQPEVSYF TGTGCCAGCAGCTTTTATTCCCAGCCGGAGGTATCCTATTTT
. TRBJ1-1 TRBV7-3 TRBD1 CASSSTGGAGTEAFF TGTGCCAGCAGCTCGACAGGGGGCGCGGGGACTGAAGCTTTCTTT
. TRBJ2-1 TRBV5-1 TRBD1 CASSLGDSLYYNEQFF TGCGCCAGCAGCTTGGGGGACAGTTTATACTACAATGAGCAGTTCTTC
few TRBJ2-7 TRBV19 . CASSIAGRIVDEQYF TGTGCCAGTAGTATAGCGGGCAGGATAGTCGACGAGCAGTACTTC
. TRBJ2-7 TRBV19 TRBD1 CATSPGQGYEQYF TGTGCCACCTCACCGGGACAGGGGTACGAGCAGTACTTC
. TRBJ2-2 TRBV19 . CASSMQGDWTGELFF TGTGCCAGTAGTATGCAGGGAGATTGGACCGGGGAGCTGTTTTTT
. TRBJ2-7 TRBV10-3 . CAISESQRAPRYEQYF TGTGCCATCAGTGAGTCCCAGCGGGCTCCCCGCTACGAGCAGTACTTC
. TRBJ2-7 TRBV15 TRBD1 CATSLGQTYEQYF TGTGCCACCAGCTTGGGACAGACCTACGAGCAGTACTTC
once TRBJ2-5 TRBV11-2 . CASSLLRGVQETQYF TGTGCCAGCAGCTTATTGAGAGGGGTACAAGAGACCCAGTACTTC